What follows describes a single T cell receptor beta chain. The data were obtained in a study of blood T cell repertoires in COVID-19. About the research overall: The cDNA or gDNA used as material had been derived from T cells, B-cell-depleted T cells, or PBMCs.

As originally analysed: Nucleated cell counts were estimated from reference gene primer amplification. Measured with immunoSEQ multiplex PCR; TCRdb has only the in-frame clones, and not every one. V, J and clone size derive from that table, while D and trimming were established from the DNA sequence. Of about 69,000 clones listed, about 91% are singletons. Sequencing was performed on peripheral blood. The source of this sequence is a woman aged 60 to 75 with active COVID-19.

Here the CDR3 reads CASSEAGVLAKNIQYF. The CDR3 DNA sequence: TGTGCCAGCAGTGAAGCGGGAGTACTAGCCAAAAACATTCAGTACTTC. The rearrangement links TRBV6-1 to TRBJ2-4; tentatively, D is TRBD2 (5 bases). Trimming took 0 bases from V and 0 from J, leaving 9 bases between them. CDR3 length: 16 residues. CDR1 and CDR2 (germline): MNHNS, SASEGT.